This paragraph covers one TCR beta chain sequence. Its antigen specificity is not known. Base qualities are not recorded, but no much larger clone differs from it by a single base. Trimming accounts for 4 bases at V and 0 bases at J, while the number of junction bases matched to no gene is 6. The germline V gene yields MNHNS for CDR1 and SASEGT for CDR2. The CDR3 runs 16 residues from the cysteine to the phenylalanine. CDR3 DNA only is kept here, 48 bases in frame from base 1. The sample comes from a study of cytomegalovirus exposure and HLA in healthy donors listed by TCRdb under 2017. With respect to the entire study: According to an earlier analysis of 587 of the donors, 200 million or so T cells yielded roughly 100 million unique TCR beta sequences and roughly 280 Gb of sequence data. To study patterns of TCR occurrence, a later analysis re-analyzed previously published TCR beta repertoires from under 750 donors and added high-resolution HLA genotyping. The study aimed to test whether signatures of past pathogen exposure could be identified by cataloging public T cell receptors. Several DR-DQ haplotypes were treated as single units for association and clustering because of strong linkage in the cohort. Typing coverage varied by locus: 629-630 donors for A, B, C, DRB1 and DQB1; 522 for DQA1; nearly 610 for DPA1; 450 to 480 for DPB1. Genome-wide SNP genotypes for about 65% of the roughly 700 donors were used in a later genetic analysis, which treated that subset as a discovery cohort. HLA typing covered class I and class II loci at four-digit resolution. An early release that covered about 600 HLA-typed donors contained 250 to 350 gigabases of sequencing data and around 80 million unique TCR sequences. To predict cytomegalovirus infection status, the study brought together high-throughput TCR immunosequencing, statistical association of individual TCRs with disease status, and machine learning. The T cell repertoires of 666 subjects were profiled by immunosequencing and related to cytomegalovirus serostatus. An earlier analysis of 500 to 650 of the donors applied high-throughput TCR beta sequencing to assess whether each TCR beta V gene segment acted as functional or pseudogenic. Alongside the repertoire data, information on donor age, sex, ethnicity and CMV serostatus was compiled. Across approximately 400 genotyped donors of the cohort, an average of about 220,000 unique TCR beta nucleotide sequences per donor were sequenced, and about a sixth of those sequences were non-productive. In addition to the first cohort of 500 to 850 subjects, a separate validation cohort of about 120 different subjects was used. Of the 300 to 400 genotyped donors, over 65% fell in the genetic ancestry cluster associated with self-reported Caucasian donors. Every discovery cohort repertoire had been produced on one sequencing platform. Rather than drawing on any new phenotypic data, the later analysis identified candidate immune exposures from TCR beta sequences and the way those sequences occurred across donors. Beyond this particular receptor, the publication reports: The authors suggested that the approach could potentially be extended to other disease states and immunological phenotypes. When HLA alleles, especially DR and DQ, strongly co-occurred, TCR associations were difficult to assign to individual alleles. This cohort had only TCR beta chains sequenced, and the lack of alpha or paired-chain data limited which features could be detected. In vitro tests confirmed that a few of the cytomegalovirus-associated TCR beta chains recognize cytomegalovirus antigens. Linkage disequilibrium might explain the correlated functional status among segregating V segments, but an unknown experimental factor could not be ruled out. Because the 87-base-pair reads could not distinguish some IMGT-functional V segments, including TRBV6-2 and TRBV6-3, those segments were excluded. The study listed 164 TCR beta chains as associated with cytomegalovirus. The classifier was reported to diagnose cytomegalovirus status with high specificity and sensitivity in both the original and validation cohorts. A later analysis found that HLA-associated TCR beta chains were more clonally expanded and had lower generation probabilities than equally common non-associated chains. A cluster of highly shared sequence variants was judged likely to be a technical artifact of the sequencing pipeline. The earlier analysis of 587 of the donors excluded roughly 17 rarely observed V segments, including chromosome 9 orphons, because counts were too low. A later analysis reported that several top co-occurrence clusters appeared linked to parvovirus B19, influenza, CMV and Epstein-Barr virus. For the cohort, immune exposure information was limited to CMV serostatus. V-gene and J-gene trimming of TCR beta chains was associated with a missense DCLRE1C variant in a later genetic analysis, and the association was replicated in an independent cohort. At a false discovery rate of 0.05, a later analysis linked about 16,000 TCR beta sequences to specific HLA alleles. A later analysis found that most CMV-associated TCR beta chains appeared HLA-restricted, with HLA associations seemingly driven largely by CMV exposure. According to a later analysis, TCR association rates differed among HLA loci, with DRB1 alleles showing the most associated TCRs and HLA-C alleles showing the fewest. In an earlier analysis of some 500 of the donors, most TCR beta V segments appeared in productive rearrangements about 87% or about 30% of the time, broadly matching IMGT annotations. A further reported finding was that TCR beta sequences accurately predicted the HLA-A and HLA-B alleles for most subjects in the first cohort. The presence/absence analyses assumed that sequencing depth was roughly uniform across donors, and that assumption may not be true. Compared with the approximately 670-donor mean, donors in an Asian-associated ancestry cluster had fewer N-insertions in productive TCRs, according to a later genetic analysis. HLA typing was unavailable for some donors at each locus, so association tests used only the typed subset. Across donors, most TCR sequences were observed very rarely, whereas some public TCRs were present in many individuals.

Libraries were prepared through the immunoSEQ multiplex PCR assay. A mixture of 60 forward primers for TCR Vbeta segments and 13 reverse primers for TCR Jbeta segments was used in the multiplex PCR. Amplification of the CDR3 region of rearranged TCR beta genes was performed with a multiplex PCR assay on genomic DNA. The Illumina HiSeq System was used to sequence the amplified TCR beta libraries as 87-base-pair reads. In the authors' own workflow: In a later analysis, approximately 74 million unique TCR beta chains were counted across the 500 to 850 repertoires, and around 10 million of these chains were shared by at least two donors. To remove PCR and sequencing errors, raw reads were error-corrected and collapsed into unique sequences using a nearest-neighbor algorithm that merged closely related sequences. CDR3 sequences were aligned to IMGT reference sequences to assign V, D and J gene segments. For a sequence to be retained, at least a six-nucleotide match to both a V gene segment and a J gene segment was required. A rearrangement was called productive if the CDR3 had no stop codons and remained in frame with V and J, and every other rearrangement was called non-productive. CDR3 was defined by IMGT convention, running from the second conserved V-encoded cysteine to the conserved J-encoded phenylalanine. In an earlier analysis of more than 550 of the donors, sequences lacking an unambiguous match to a single V gene segment were excluded. An earlier analysis of fewer than 750 of the donors called V segments functional above 56.7% productive rearrangements and segregating when the between-donor standard deviation exceeded 5%. To diagnose cytomegalovirus status from the catalog of TCR beta chain sequences, a statistical classification framework was built. V and J gene assignment, in a later analysis, came from comparing TCR nucleotide sequences with IMGT/GENE-DB human TR gene sequences. The TCRdist pipeline was used in a later analysis to assign CDR3 sequences and most-parsimonious VDJ recombination scenarios. A later analysis defined each TCR beta chain by its CDR3 amino acid sequence plus V-gene family, and excluded reads lacking a unique V-gene family. In a later analysis, some 600 highly shared, low-generation-probability nucleotide sequences were removed to address suspected cross-contamination and a sequencing artifact. In a later analysis, a clonal expansion index was calculated for each public chain from normalized within-repertoire ranks of inferred template counts. In a later analysis, generation probabilities were computed using a VDJ recombination model fitted to out-of-frame rearrangements, and the results were checked against IGoR. A later analysis scored TCR-TCR, TCR-HLA and TCR-CMV co-occurrence with hypergeometric tests, applying a repertoire-size bias correction to TCR pairs. False discovery rates were estimated in a later analysis by permuting HLA or CMV assignments 20 times. A later analysis grouped co-occurring TCRs with DBSCAN, adding TCRdist sequence similarity when clustering within HLA-allele-positive subsets. Repertoires with fewer than 30,000 or more than 120,000 public chains, plus five repertoires with anomalous nucleotide sharing, were excluded from co-occurrence clustering. TCRdb mirrors the immuneACCESS table, restricted to in-frame sequences. Some clones are absent from its copies; in checked studies, under half trace to an unresolved V gene, and the reason for the others is unknown. The D gene and trimming were derived from the DNA, and the V and J assignments and clone size from that table. This sample has about 170,000 clones in its table, and 75% to 90% of those were observed once. The ten largest clones add up to about 4.4% of the sample.

The cohort consisted of 670 or so healthy bone marrow donors. Cohort members were all nominally healthy when sampled, although unrecorded immune exposures were likely present. The donor tested CMV seropositive, placing the donor among the 250 to 350 seropositive members of the cohort. A peripheral blood sample was provided by each donor, and peripheral blood mononuclear cells were used for TCR beta sequencing. Genomic DNA was extracted from the blood cell samples with the Qiagen DNeasy Blood Extraction Kit. The material sequenced was PBMCs. This clonotype was obtained from a woman aged 45-60 years in good health and CMV-seropositive. The chain joins TRBV6-1 to TRBJ2-7, with 10 bases aligning to TRBD2. The CDR3 region: CASSGLAGGSSYEQYF. The sequenced DNA: TGTGCCAGCAGTGGACTAGCGGGCGGAAGCTCCTACGAGCAGTACTTC.